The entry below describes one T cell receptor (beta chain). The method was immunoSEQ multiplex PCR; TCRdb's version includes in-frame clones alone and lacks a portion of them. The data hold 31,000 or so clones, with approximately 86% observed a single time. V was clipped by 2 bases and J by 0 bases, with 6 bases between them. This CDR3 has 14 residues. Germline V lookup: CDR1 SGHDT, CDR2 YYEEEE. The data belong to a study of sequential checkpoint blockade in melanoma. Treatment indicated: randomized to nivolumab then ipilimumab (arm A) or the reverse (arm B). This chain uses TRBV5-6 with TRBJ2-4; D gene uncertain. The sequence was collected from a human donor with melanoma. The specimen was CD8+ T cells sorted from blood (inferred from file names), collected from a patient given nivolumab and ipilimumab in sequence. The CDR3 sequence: CASSFSVAKNIQYF. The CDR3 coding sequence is TGTGCCAGCAGCTTTTCAGTAGCCAAAAACATTCAGTACTTC.